This T cell receptor beta chain came from a study of shared clonotypes between healthy human individuals. Whole-study findings and limits: Among non-shared clonotypes, generation probabilities were lower than among those shared by all four donors. Naive subsets usually exceeded memory subsets in estimated richness. Sharing across several donors was seen in roughly 5% of naive CD4 clonotypes.

The CDR3 extends over 13 amino acids. Trimming cost V 8 bases and J 8 bases; bases outside gene matches: 13. Germline CDR1 and CDR2: GTSNPN and SVGIG (reference sequence). Every subset's genomic DNA went evenly onto several immunoSEQ plates. Only in-frame clones appear in the TCRdb table, and some are missing; sequencing was by immunoSEQ multiplex PCR. Among some 2 million clones listed, over 85% were seen once. Positive CCR7 selection of CD45RO-negative cells yielded the naive CD8 cells, and terminally differentiated effector memory CD45RA+ cells were excluded. With respect to this clone: The antigen is unknown.

The V and J genes are TRBV30 and TRBJ1-2, with TRBD1 matching 8 bases. The source is a man aged 18 to 29 in good health. The sample consisted of naive CD8+ T cells sorted from blood. As DNA, the CDR3 is TGTGCCGGGGAAGGACAGGGCATTGAGGGCTACACCTTC. It yields the protein CAGEGQGIEGYTF. Complete variable domain (other parts from reference TRBV30 and TRBJ1-2): SQTIHQWPATLVQPVGSPLSLECTVEGTSNPNLYWYRQAAGRGLQLLFYSVGIGQISSEVPQNLSASRPQDRQFILSSKKLLLSDSGFYLCAGEGQGIEGYTFGSGTRLTVV.